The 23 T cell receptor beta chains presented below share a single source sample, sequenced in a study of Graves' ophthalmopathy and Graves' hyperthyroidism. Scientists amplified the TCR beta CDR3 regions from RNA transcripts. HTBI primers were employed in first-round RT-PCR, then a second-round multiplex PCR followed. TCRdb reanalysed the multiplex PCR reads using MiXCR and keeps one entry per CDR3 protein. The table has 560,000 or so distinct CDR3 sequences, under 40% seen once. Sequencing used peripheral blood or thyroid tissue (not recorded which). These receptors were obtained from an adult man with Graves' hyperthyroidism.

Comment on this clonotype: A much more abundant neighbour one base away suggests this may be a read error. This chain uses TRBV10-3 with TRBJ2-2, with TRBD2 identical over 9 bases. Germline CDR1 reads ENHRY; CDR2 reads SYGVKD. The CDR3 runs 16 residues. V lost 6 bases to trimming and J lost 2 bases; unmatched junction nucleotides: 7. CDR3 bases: TGTGCCATCAGAGGGCCTAGCGGGGCAAACACCGGGGAGCTGTTTTTT. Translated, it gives CAIRGPSGANTGELFF.

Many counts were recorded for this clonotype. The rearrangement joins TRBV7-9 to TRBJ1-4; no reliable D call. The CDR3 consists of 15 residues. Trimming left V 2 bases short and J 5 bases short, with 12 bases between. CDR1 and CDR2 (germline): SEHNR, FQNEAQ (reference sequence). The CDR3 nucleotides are TGTGCCAGCAGCTTATCGGAAGGGCTCAATGAAAAACTGTTTTTT. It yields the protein CASSLSEGLNEKLFF.

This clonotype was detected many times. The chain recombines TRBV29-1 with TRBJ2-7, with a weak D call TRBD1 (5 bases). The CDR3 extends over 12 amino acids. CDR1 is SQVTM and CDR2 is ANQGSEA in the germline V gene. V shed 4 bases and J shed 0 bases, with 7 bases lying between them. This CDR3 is CSVADTSYEQYF. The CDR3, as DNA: TGCAGCGTTGCGGACACCTCCTACGAGCAGTACTTC.

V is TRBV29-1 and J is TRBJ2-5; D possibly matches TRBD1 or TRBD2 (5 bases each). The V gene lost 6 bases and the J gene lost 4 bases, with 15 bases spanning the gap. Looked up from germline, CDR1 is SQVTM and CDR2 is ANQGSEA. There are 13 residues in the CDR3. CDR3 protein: CSVQGPGLETQYF. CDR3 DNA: TGCAGCGTGCAGGGCCCGGGGCTAGAGACCCAGTACTTC. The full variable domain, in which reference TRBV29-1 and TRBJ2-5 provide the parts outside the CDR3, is SAVISQKPSRDICQRGTSLTIQCQVDSQVTMMFWYRQQPGQSLTLIATANQGSEATYESGFVIDKFPISRPNLTFSTLTVSNMSPEDSSIYLCSVQGPGLETQYFGPGTRLLVL.

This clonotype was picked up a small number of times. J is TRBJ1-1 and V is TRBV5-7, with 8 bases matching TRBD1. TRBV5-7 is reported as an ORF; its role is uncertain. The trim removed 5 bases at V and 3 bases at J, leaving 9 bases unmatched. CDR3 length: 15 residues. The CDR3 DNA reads TGTGCCAGCAGTTTAACGCAGGGGGCGGACACTGAAGCTTTCTTT. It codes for CASSLTQGADTEAFF.

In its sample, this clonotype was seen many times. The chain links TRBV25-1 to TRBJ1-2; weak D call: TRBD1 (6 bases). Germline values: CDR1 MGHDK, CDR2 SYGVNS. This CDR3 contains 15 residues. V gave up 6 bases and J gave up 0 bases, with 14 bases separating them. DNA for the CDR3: TGTGCCAGCAGCGACAGGAAAACTACTAACTATGGCTACACCTTC. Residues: CASSDRKTTNYGYTF.

The CDR3, as DNA: TGTGCCACCAGTGAGCCGCGGACAGATACGCAGTATTTT. The encoded protein is CATSEPRTDTQYF. V usage is TRBV24-1 and J usage is TRBJ2-3, with D unclear. CDR1 is KGHDR, CDR2 SFDVKD, per germline. CDR3 length: 13 residues. V shed 4 bases and J shed 3 bases, with 7 bases lying between them.

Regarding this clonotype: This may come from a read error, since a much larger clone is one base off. This chain's CDR3 is CASTDRGESYEQYF. The CDR3 coding sequence is TGTGCCAGCACAGACAGGGGTGAGTCCTACGAGCAGTACTTC. The V call is TRBV13, the J call TRBJ2-7, with 8 bases matching TRBD1. The length of the CDR3 is 14 residues. In germline, CDR1 is PRHDT, CDR2 FYEKMQ (reference sequence). Trimming removed 7 bases from V and 1 base from J; junction bases left unmatched: 6.

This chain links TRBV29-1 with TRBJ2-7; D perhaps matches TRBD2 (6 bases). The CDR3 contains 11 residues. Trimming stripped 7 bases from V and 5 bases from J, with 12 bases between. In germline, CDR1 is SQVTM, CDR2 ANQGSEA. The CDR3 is CSAAWRDEQYF. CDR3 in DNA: TGCAGCGCTGCGTGGAGGGACGAGCAGTACTTC.

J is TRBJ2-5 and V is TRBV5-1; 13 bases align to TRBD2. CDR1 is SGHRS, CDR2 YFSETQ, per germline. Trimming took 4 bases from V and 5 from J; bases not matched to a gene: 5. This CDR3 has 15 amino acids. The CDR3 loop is CASSTGTSGMETQYF. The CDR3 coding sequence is TGCGCCAGCAGCACCGGGACTAGCGGGATGGAGACCCAGTACTTC. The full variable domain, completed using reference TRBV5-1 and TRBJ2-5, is KAGVTQTPRYLIKTRGQQVTLSCSPISGHRSVSWYQQTPGQGLQFLFEYFSETQRNKGNFPGRFSGRQFSNSRSEMNVSTLELGDSALYLCASSTGTSGMETQYFGPGTRLLVL.

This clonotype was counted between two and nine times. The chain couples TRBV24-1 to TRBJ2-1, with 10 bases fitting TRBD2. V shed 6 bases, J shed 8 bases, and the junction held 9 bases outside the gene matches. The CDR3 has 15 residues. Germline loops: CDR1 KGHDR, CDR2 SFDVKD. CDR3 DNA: TGTGCCACCAGTCCCGGGACTAGCGATCACCATGAGCAGTTCTTC. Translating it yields CATSPGTSDHHEQFF.

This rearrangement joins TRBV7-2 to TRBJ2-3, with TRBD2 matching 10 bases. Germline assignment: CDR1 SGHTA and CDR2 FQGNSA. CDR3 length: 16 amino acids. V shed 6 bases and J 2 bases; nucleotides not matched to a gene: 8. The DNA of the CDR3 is TGTGCCAGCAGGCCTATAGCGGGGGGAGACACAGATACGCAGTATTTT. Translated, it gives CASRPIAGGDTDTQYF.

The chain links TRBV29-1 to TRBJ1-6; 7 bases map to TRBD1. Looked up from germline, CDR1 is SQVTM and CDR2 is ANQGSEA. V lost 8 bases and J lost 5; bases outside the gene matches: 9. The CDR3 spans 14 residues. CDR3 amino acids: CSYGQGDHNSPLHF. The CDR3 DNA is TGCAGCTACGGGCAGGGGGACCATAATTCACCCCTCCACTTT.

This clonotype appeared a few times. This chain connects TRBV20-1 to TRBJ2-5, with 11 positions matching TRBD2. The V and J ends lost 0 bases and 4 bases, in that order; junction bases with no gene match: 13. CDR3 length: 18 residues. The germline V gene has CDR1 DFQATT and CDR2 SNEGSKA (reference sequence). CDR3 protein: CSARDHWLAGGLGETQYF. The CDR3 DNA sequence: TGCAGTGCTAGAGACCATTGGCTAGCGGGGGGTTTGGGAGAGACCCAGTACTTC.

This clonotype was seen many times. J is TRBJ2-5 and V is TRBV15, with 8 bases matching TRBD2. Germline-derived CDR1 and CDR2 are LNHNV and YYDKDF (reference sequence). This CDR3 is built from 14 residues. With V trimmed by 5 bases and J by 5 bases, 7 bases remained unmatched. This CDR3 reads CATSSAGAQETQYF. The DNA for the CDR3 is TGTGCCACCAGCTCAGCGGGGGCCCAGGAGACCCAGTACTTC.

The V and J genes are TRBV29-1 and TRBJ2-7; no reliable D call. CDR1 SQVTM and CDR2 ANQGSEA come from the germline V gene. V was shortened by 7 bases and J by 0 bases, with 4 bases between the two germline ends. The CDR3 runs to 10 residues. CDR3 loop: CSGSSYEQYF. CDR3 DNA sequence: TGCAGCGGGAGCTCCTACGAGCAGTACTTC.

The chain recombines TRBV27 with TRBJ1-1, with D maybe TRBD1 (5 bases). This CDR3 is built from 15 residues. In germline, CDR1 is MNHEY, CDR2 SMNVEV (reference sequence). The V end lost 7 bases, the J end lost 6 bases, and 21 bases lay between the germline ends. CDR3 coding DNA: TGTGCCAGCAACCGTAGGGCAGGGAGATTCGCTGAAGCTTTCTTT. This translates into CASNRRAGRFAEAFF.

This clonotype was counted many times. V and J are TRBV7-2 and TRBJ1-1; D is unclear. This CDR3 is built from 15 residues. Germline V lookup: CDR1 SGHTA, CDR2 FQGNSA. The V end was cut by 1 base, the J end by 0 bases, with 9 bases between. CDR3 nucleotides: TGTGCCAGCAGCTTAGATGCGGGAATGAACACTGAAGCTTTCTTT. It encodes CASSLDAGMNTEAFF.

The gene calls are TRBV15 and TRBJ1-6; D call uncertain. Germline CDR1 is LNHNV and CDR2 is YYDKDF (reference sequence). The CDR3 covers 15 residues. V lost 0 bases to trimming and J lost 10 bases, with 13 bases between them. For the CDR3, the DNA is TGTGCCACCAGCAGAGAGAGAGTTCTAGGCTCACCCCTCCACTTT. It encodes CATSRERVLGSPLHF.

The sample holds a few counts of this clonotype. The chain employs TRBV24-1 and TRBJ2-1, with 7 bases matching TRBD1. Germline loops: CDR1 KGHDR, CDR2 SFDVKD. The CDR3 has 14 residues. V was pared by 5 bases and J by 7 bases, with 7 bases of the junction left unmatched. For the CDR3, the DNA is TGTGCCACCAGTGGAAGGCAGGGGGTTAATGAGCAGTTCTTC. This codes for CATSGRQGVNEQFF.

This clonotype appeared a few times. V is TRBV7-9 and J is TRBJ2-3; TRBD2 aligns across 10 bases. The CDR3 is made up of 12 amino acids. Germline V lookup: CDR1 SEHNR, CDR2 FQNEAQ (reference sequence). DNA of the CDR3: TGTGCTGGGACTAGCGGCACAGATACGCAGTATTTT. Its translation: CAGTSGTDTQYF.

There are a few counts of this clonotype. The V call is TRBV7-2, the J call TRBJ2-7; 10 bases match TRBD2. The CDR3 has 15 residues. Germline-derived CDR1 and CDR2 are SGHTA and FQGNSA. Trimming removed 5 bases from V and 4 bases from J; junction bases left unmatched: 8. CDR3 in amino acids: CASSPSGSSGYEQYF. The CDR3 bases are TGTGCCAGCAGCCCTAGCGGGAGTTCGGGTTACGAGCAGTACTTC. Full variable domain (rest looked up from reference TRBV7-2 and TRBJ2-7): GAGVSQSPSNKVTEKGKDVELRCDPISGHTALYWYRQSLGQGLEFLIYFQGNSAPDKSGLPSDRFSAERTGGSVSTLTIQRTQQEDSAVYLCASSPSGSSGYEQYFGPGTRLTVT.

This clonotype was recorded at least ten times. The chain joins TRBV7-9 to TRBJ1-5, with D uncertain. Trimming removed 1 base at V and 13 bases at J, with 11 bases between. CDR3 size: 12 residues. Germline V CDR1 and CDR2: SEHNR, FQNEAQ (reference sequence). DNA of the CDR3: TGTGCCAGCAGCTTAGACGTTTCGTTTCAGCATTTT. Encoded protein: CASSLDVSFQHF.